The clone carrying this T cell receptor beta chain was seen a few times. The antigen is unknown. In germline, CDR1 is MDHEN, CDR2 SYDVKM. With V trimmed by 3 bases and J by 6 bases, 11 bases remained unmatched. The CDR3 runs 17 residues. Sequenced with the Oncomine TCR Beta short-read assay was DNA taken from cultured CD4+ T cells. Genomic DNA was drawn out of CD4+ T cells grown in culture. TCRdb itself ran the PCR reads through MiXCR, one entry per CDR3 protein. This sample yields under 8,000 distinct CDR3 sequences, of which approximately 40% are seen a single time; 30% to 35% belongs to the top ten. Indicated treatment: roughly ten-day PBMC culture with coronavirus spike peptide pools or control peptides (ViraFEST assay). Unexposed donor CD4+ T cells predated the COVID-19 pandemic, collected 2011-2018. Using peptide pools, antigen-specific T cells were expanded in ViraFEST before TCRs were sequenced.

These data are taken from a study of vaccination and CD4 T cells after COVID-19. The sequence derives from a human donor in good health. Sequencing used CD4+ T cells from blood, cultured in vitro. The V and J genes are TRBV28 and TRBJ2-2, with 9 bases matching TRBD2. The CDR3 here is CASSFWELAGGPGELFF. CDR3 coding DNA: TGTGCCAGCAGTTTCTGGGAACTAGCGGGCGGACCCGGGGAGCTGTTTTTT.